A selection of T cell receptor beta chains follows, all from one sample in a study of spatial heterogeneity in lung cancer. TCRdb passed the 5' RACE reads through MiXCR, listing each CDR3 protein once. The data contain about 32,000 distinct CDR3 sequences, 8% to 13% of them singletons. The source material was PBMCs, sampled at follow-up. These TCRs come from a female donor with early-stage non-small cell lung cancer. CDR3s include the opening cysteine and the closing phenylalanine or tryptophan. The D gene is left open where the match is weak. Clone size is given for some rows only: seen once, a few or many times, or a class if the clone is expanded.

V: TRBV14; D: TRBD1; J: TRBJ1-1; size: few; DNA: TGTGCCAGCAGCCAGGACTGGGACAGGGGAACTGAAGCTTTCTTT; CDR3: CASSQDWDRGTEAFF
V: TRBV5-1; D: -; J: TRBJ2-1; size: medium-sized; DNA: TGCGCCAGCAGCTTGGGGGCTCAGGACAATGAGCAGTTCTTC; CDR3: CASSLGAQDNEQFF
V: TRBV29-1; D: TRBD1; J: TRBJ2-7; size: many; DNA: TGCAGCGTTGAAGGGACAGGAATCTCCTACGAGCAGTACTTC; CDR3: CSVEGTGISYEQYF
V: TRBV4-2; D: -; J: TRBJ2-3; size: many; DNA: TGTGCCAGCAGCCAAGATGGATCGGGCCCTACGCAGTATTTT; CDR3: CASSQDGSGPTQYF
V: TRBV10-3; D: -; J: TRBJ2-5; size: -; DNA: TGTGCCATCAGTGACCCCGGACAGCCGTCAGGGGAGACCCAGTACTTC; CDR3: CAISDPGQPSGETQYF
V: TRBV10-3; D: -; J: TRBJ2-3; size: many; DNA: TGTGCCATCAGTGACCCCGACAGGCGCAGCACAGATACGCAGTATTTT; CDR3: CAISDPDRRSTDTQYF
V: TRBV19; D: -; J: TRBJ1-2; size: many; DNA: TGTGCCAGTAGTCTGTGGACGGCCGATGGCTACACCTTC; CDR3: CASSLWTADGYTF
V: TRBV18; D: -; J: TRBJ2-7; size: -; DNA: TGTGCCAGCTCACCCGAACAGGGCTGGGGGCACGAGCAGTACTTC; CDR3: CASSPEQGWGHEQYF
V: TRBV7-9; D: -; J: TRBJ2-3; size: few; DNA: TGTGCCAGCAGCCTCAGCACAGATACGCAGTATTTT; CDR3: CASSLSTDTQYF
V: TRBV7-3; D: TRBD2; J: TRBJ2-1; size: many; DNA: TGTGCCAGCAGCCTATGGACTAGCTCGTACAATGAGCAGTTCTTC; CDR3: CASSLWTSSYNEQFF
V: TRBV28; D: -; J: TRBJ2-7; size: -; DNA: TGTGCCAGCAGTCTCGGGGGACACTACGAGCAGTACTTC; CDR3: CASSLGGHYEQYF
V: TRBV28; D: -; J: TRBJ2-7; size: many; DNA: TGTGCCAGCAGTTTACAGGGAGTCACCTACGAGCAGTACTTC; CDR3: CASSLQGVTYEQYF
V: TRBV5-8; D: TRBD1; J: TRBJ1-5; size: few; DNA: TGTGCCAGCAGCGAAGGGACAGGCCCCCCCAATCAGCCCCAGCATTTT; CDR3: CASSEGTGPPNQPQHF
V: TRBV5-1; D: -; J: TRBJ2-3; size: many; DNA: TGCGCCAGCAGCCGAAGCACAGATACGCAGTATTTT; CDR3: CASSRSTDTQYF
V: TRBV7-2; D: TRBD2; J: TRBJ2-1; size: -; DNA: TGTGCCAGCAGCTCCCTCCCCATCAGCGGGGGCTATTACAATGAGCAGTTCTTC; CDR3: CASSSLPISGGYYNEQFF
V: TRBV2; D: TRBD2; J: TRBJ2-1; size: many; DNA: TGTGCCAGCGGGACTAGCGGGGGTAGTGAGCAGTTCTTC; CDR3: CASGTSGGSEQFF
V: TRBV20-1; D: TRBD1; J: TRBJ2-1; size: many; DNA: TGCAGTGCTAGCCCCCGGACAGGGGGTCCTTTTTTATACAATGAGCAGTTCTTC; CDR3: CSASPRTGGPFLYNEQFF